Listed below are T cell receptor beta chains from one sample, sequenced in a study of blood T cell repertoires in COVID-19. Measured with immunoSEQ multiplex PCR; TCRdb has only the in-frame clones, and not every one. The table includes about 410,000 clones, around 86% detected once. Sequencing input: peripheral blood. The receptor set was obtained from a woman in her thirties with active or convalescent COVID-19. Both conserved end residues are part of each CDR3. The order of the fields is D gene, J gene, clone size, V gene, CDR3 protein, CDR3 DNA. A D gene is named only where the DNA matches it firmly. Only some rows state a clone size, as once, few, many or a class for expanded clones.

D: .
J: TRBJ2-3
size: .
V: TRBV15
CDR3: CATSRDLVMPSTDTQYF
DNA: TGTGCCACCAGCAGAGATTTAGTGATGCCGAGCACAGATACGCAGTATTTT

D: .
J: TRBJ1-1
size: .
V: TRBV18
CDR3: CASSPDLGAVTEAFF
DNA: TGTGCCAGCTCACCAGATCTGGGGGCGGTCACTGAAGCTTTCTTT

D: TRBD2
J: TRBJ2-3
size: .
V: TRBV2
CDR3: CASRPLAGFADTQYF
DNA: TGTGCCAGCAGGCCACTAGCGGGATTCGCAGATACGCAGTATTTT

D: .
J: TRBJ1-1
size: .
V: TRBV19
CDR3: CASSMSGHTEAFF
DNA: TGTGCCAGTAGTATGTCGGGTCACACTGAAGCTTTCTTT

D: TRBD1
J: TRBJ1-6
size: .
V: TRBV11-2
CDR3: CASSKTGTGYSPLHF
DNA: TGTGCCAGCAGCAAAACCGGGACAGGTTATTCACCCCTCCACTTT

D: TRBD2
J: TRBJ2-7
size: .
V: TRBV19
CDR3: CASSLWTSGSYEQYF
DNA: TGTGCCAGTAGCTTATGGACTAGCGGTTCCTACGAGCAGTACTTC

D: .
J: TRBJ1-2
size: .
V: TRBV5-4
CDR3: CASSLTGTNYGYTF
DNA: TGTGCCAGCAGCCTGACAGGAACTAACTATGGCTACACCTTC

D: .
J: TRBJ1-5
size: .
V: TRBV27
CDR3: CASSSTRYSNQPQHF
DNA: TGTGCCAGCAGTAGCACGCGGTATAGCAATCAGCCCCAGCATTTT

D: .
J: TRBJ1-1
size: few
V: TRBV7-9
CDR3: CASSFTGETEAFF
DNA: TGTGCCAGCAGCTTCACCGGGGAGACTGAAGCTTTCTTT

D: .
J: TRBJ2-1
size: once
V: TRBV9
CDR3: CASSVAGAGDEQFF
DNA: TGTGCCAGCAGCGTAGCTGGGGCCGGTGATGAGCAGTTCTTC

D: .
J: TRBJ1-1
size: once
V: TRBV11-2
CDR3: CASSLGAGVIHTEAFF
DNA: TGTGCCAGCAGCTTAGGGGCAGGGGTGATCCACACTGAAGCTTTCTTT

D: .
J: TRBJ1-5
size: .
V: TRBV6-1
CDR3: CASSERTVLGQPQHF
DNA: TGTGCCAGCAGTGAAAGGACAGTGCTCGGTCAGCCCCAGCATTTT

D: TRBD1
J: TRBJ2-1
size: .
V: TRBV5-4
CDR3: CASSLKDRDNEQFF
DNA: TGTGCCAGCAGCTTGAAAGACAGGGACAATGAGCAGTTCTTC

D: .
J: TRBJ1-1
size: .
V: TRBV5-6
CDR3: CASSRDTTPEAFF
DNA: TGTGCCAGCAGCCGGGACACCACCCCAGAAGCTTTCTTT

D: .
J: TRBJ2-7
size: .
V: TRBV6-5
CDR3: CASSYSRIASYEQYF
DNA: TGTGCCAGCAGTTACTCGCGAATAGCCTCCTACGAGCAGTACTTC

D: TRBD1
J: TRBJ1-1
size: .
V: TRBV2
CDR3: CASSSDRDNTEAFF
DNA: TGTGCCAGCAGTTCCGACAGGGACAACACTGAAGCTTTCTTT

D: .
J: TRBJ1-4
size: .
V: TRBV6-1
CDR3: CASSEIGWGLAQTTNEKLFF
DNA: TGTGCCAGCAGTGAAATCGGCTGGGGACTAGCCCAAACTACGAATGAAAAACTGTTTTTT